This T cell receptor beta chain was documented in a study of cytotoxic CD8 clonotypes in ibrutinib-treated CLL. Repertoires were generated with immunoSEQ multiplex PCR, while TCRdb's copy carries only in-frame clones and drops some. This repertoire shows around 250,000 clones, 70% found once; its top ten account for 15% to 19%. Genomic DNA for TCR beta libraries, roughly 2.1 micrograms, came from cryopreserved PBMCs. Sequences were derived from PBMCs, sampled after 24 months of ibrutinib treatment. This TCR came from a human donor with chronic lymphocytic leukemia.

CDR3 nucleotide sequence: TGCGCCAGCAGCCAAGGAATGTTCCAGGACGAGCAGTACTTC. It codes for CASSQGMFQDEQYF. The V call is TRBV4-1, the J call TRBJ2-7; no firm D call. The CDR3 contains 14 residues. Germline CDR1 reads MGHRA; CDR2 reads YSYEKL. Trimming took off 1 base at V and 5 bases at J, with 12 bases between the two ends.